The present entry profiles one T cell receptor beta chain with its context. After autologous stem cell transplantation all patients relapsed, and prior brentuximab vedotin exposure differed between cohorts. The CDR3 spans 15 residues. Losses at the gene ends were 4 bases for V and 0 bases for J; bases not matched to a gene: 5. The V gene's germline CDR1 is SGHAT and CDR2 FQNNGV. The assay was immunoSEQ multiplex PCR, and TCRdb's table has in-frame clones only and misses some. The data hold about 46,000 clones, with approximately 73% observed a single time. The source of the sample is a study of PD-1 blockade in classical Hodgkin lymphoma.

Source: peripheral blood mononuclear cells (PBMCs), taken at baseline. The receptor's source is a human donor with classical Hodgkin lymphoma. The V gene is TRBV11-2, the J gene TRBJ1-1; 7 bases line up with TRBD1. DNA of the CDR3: TGTGCCAGCAGCTGGGCTACAGGGGTGAACACTGAAGCTTTCTTT. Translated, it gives CASSWATGVNTEAFF. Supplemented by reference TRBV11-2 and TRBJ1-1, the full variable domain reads EAGVAQSPRYKIIEKRQSVAFWCNPISGHATLYWYQQILGQGPKLLIQFQNNGVVDDSQLPKDRFSAERLKGVDSTLKIQPAKLEDSAVYLCASSWATGVNTEAFFGQGTRLTVV.